The following is a T cell receptor beta chain sequence with its context. What it binds is not known. As for the donors, each was a healthy bone marrow donor. A multiplex PCR was run with 60 Vbeta primers and 13 Jbeta primers. Sequencing used immunoSEQ multiplex PCR; TCRdb keeps in-frame clones, though not all of them. Of under 130,000 clones in the sample, 74% were seen once. The data stem from a study of cytomegalovirus exposure and HLA in healthy donors. Germline V lookup: CDR1 SNHLY, CDR2 FYNNEI. V lost 6 bases and J 2 bases, leaving 17 bases between the germline ends. The CDR3 spans 15 residues. Findings and caveats of the study: Some highly shared sequence variants likely arose as a pipeline artifact.

Sequenced sample: PBMCs. The sequence derives from a man aged 45-65 years in good health and CMV-seropositive. V is TRBV2 and J is TRBJ2-7, with TRBD1 as a possible D gene (5 bases). The CDR3 loop is CASRDLTGSAYEQYF. The CDR3 coding sequence is TGTGCCAGCAGGGACCTAACAGGTTCAGCCTACGAGCAGTACTTC.